These 29 T cell receptor beta chains were sequenced from one sample in a study of T cells in Graves' hyperthyroidism and ophthalmopathy (dated by TCRdb to between 2017 and 2020). The library came from multiplex PCR. The sequencer listed for this sample is Illumina HiSeq 2000. TCR beta CDR3 regions were amplified from RNA transcripts. The first round of RT-PCR for the TCR CDR3 was performed with the HTBI primer set and the Qiagen OneStep RT-PCR kit. The public reads were run again by TCRdb, first through fastp at Q25 and then through MiXCR, and only productive beta chains were kept. Each entry is one CDR3 protein sequence, shown with its most common DNA and genes. The sample table records 550,000 to 650,000 distinct CDR3 sequences; around 15% of these occur just once. 11% to 15% of the sample lies in the top ten. Sequenced sample: blood. All receptors derive from a woman aged 35 to 49 with Graves' hyperthyroidism.

The sample holds a few counts of this clonotype. The chain recombines TRBV28 with TRBJ1-2, with 10 bases identical to TRBD1. The germline V gene has CDR1 MDHEN and CDR2 SYDVKM. The ends lost 4 bases at V and 3 bases at J; junction bases unmatched: 5. The CDR3 is 15 residues long. The CDR3 reads CASSYAGTGDYGYTF. CDR3 bases: TGTGCCAGCAGTTACGCCGGGACAGGGGACTATGGCTACACCTTC.

Many counts were recorded for this clonotype. The chain uses TRBV20-1 and TRBJ2-1, with D perhaps TRBD2 (6 bases). This CDR3 region has 15 residues. V dropped 3 bases and J dropped 8 bases, with 20 bases sitting between them. Germline CDR1 DFQATT, CDR2 SNEGSKA (reference sequence). The CDR3 DNA is TGCAGTGCTAGGTCAGGTACGGGAGATCGGGATGAGCAGTTCTTC. Protein sequence: CSARSGTGDRDEQFF.

CDR3 coding DNA: TGTGCCAGCAGTTACCGGACCGACGGCAGGGTTGGGGCCAACGTCCTGACTTTC. Translation: CASSYRTDGRVGANVLTF. The chain couples TRBV6-5 to TRBJ2-6; D is perhaps TRBD1 (5 bases). Looked up from germline, CDR1 is MNHEY and CDR2 is SVGAGI. This CDR3 region has 18 residues. Deletions cut 2 bases from V and 3 bases from J, with 17 bases between.

This clonotype showed up many times. The chain combines TRBV11-2 with TRBJ2-3; 8 bases are a match to TRBD1. Germline values: CDR1 SGHAT, CDR2 FQNNGV. J was trimmed by 1 base and V by 4 bases; bases with no gene match: 10. The CDR3 runs to 17 residues. The CDR3, as DNA: TGTGCCAGCAGCTCGTGGGAGGACAGGGAAGGCACAGATACGCAGTATTTT. Protein product: CASSSWEDREGTDTQYF. Based on the CDR3 plus reference TRBV11-2 and TRBJ2-3, the full variable domain is EAGVAQSPRYKIIEKRQSVAFWCNPISGHATLYWYQQILGQGPKLLIQFQNNGVVDDSQLPKDRFSAERLKGVDSTLKIQPAKLEDSAVYLCASSSWEDREGTDTQYFGPGTRLTVL.

CDR3 DNA: TGCAGTGCGGGGAAGGGGAACTCTGGAAACACCATATATTTT. It specifies CSAGKGNSGNTIYF. The chain couples TRBV20-1 to TRBJ1-3; weak D call: TRBD1 (5 bases). The CDR3 consists of 14 residues. The germline V and J ends were trimmed by 6 bases and 0 bases, with 12 bases remaining between them. Germline CDR1 is DFQATT and CDR2 is SNEGSKA (reference sequence).

This clonotype was seen repeatedly, ten times or more. This chain connects TRBV28 to TRBJ2-4; no definite D call. This CDR3 region has 16 residues. Trimming left V 2 bases short and J 0 bases short, with 11 bases between. Germline V gene sequence: CDR1 MDHEN, CDR2 SYDVKM. CDR3 residues: CASSLDGSKAKNIQYF. As DNA, the CDR3 is TGTGCCAGCAGTTTAGATGGGTCTAAAGCCAAAAACATTCAGTACTTC.

This clonotype was seen repeatedly, ten times or more. The genes are TRBV5-1 and TRBJ2-1, with TRBD1 as a possible D gene (7 bases). Trimming pared 0 bases from V and 6 bases from J, leaving 13 bases between. Germline V gene data show CDR1 as SGHRS and CDR2 as YFSETQ. The CDR3 length is 15 residues. The CDR3 DNA sequence: TGCGCCAGCAGCTTGGCCGGGGGACAGTCCAATGAGCAGTTCTTC. Translating it yields CASSLAGGQSNEQFF. Variable domain in full (rest from reference TRBV5-1 and TRBJ2-1): KAGVTQTPRYLIKTRGQQVTLSCSPISGHRSVSWYQQTPGQGLQFLFEYFSETQRNKGNFPGRFSGRQFSNSRSEMNVSTLELGDSALYLCASSLAGGQSNEQFFGPGTRLTVL.

The CDR3 loop reads CASSRLNRGLVTGELFF. CDR3 sequence (DNA): TGTGCCAGCAGCCGACTTAACAGGGGTTTGGTCACCGGGGAGCTGTTTTTT. The gene calls are TRBV12-3 or TRBV12-4 and TRBJ2-2; TRBD1 agrees at 7 bases. The CDR3 has 17 residues. The V and J ends lost 6 bases and 4 bases, in that order; junction bases with no gene match: 14.

CDR3 loop: CASSAGRGPPPQTQYF. In DNA form, the CDR3 reads TGTGCCAGCAGTGCCGGTCGTGGTCCCCCCCCCCAGACCCAGTACTTC. The chain has TRBV28 and TRBJ2-5; no reliable D call. Germline-derived CDR1 and CDR2 are MDHEN and SYDVKM. The CDR3 runs to 16 residues. Between the trimmed V and J ends, which lost 5 bases and 6 bases, there was a span of 22 bases.

Remarks on this clonotype: This may stem from a read error, because a much larger clone lies one nucleotide away. The rearrangement uses TRBV30 and TRBJ1-1, with D perhaps matching TRBD1 (5 bases). The V end was cut by 0 bases, the J end by 11 bases, with 16 bases between. The CDR3 runs 13 residues. CDR1 and CDR2 from the germline V gene are GTSNPN and SVGIG (reference sequence). The CDR3 is CAWSVSNVGEAFF. CDR3 DNA: TGTGCCTGGAGTGTTTCAAACGTGGGGGAGGCTTTCTTT.

CDR3 residues: CASSQTSGEEQYF. In DNA form, the CDR3 reads TGTGCCAGCAGCCAGACTAGCGGGGAGGAGCAGTACTTC. The chain uses TRBV3-1 and TRBJ2-7; 11 positions agree with TRBD2. The V segment lost 3 bases and the J segment 7 bases; nucleotides outside the gene matches: 2. The CDR3 is 13 amino acids. Germline V gives CDR1 LGHDT, CDR2 YNNKEL (reference sequence).

The V and J genes are TRBV7-8 and TRBJ1-3, with 7 bases aligning to TRBD1. Per germline, CDR1 SGHVS and CDR2 FQNEAQ. With V trimmed by 5 bases and J by 0 bases, 4 bases remained unmatched. This CDR3 is 15 amino acids long. The CDR3 protein is CASSLDRDSGNTIYF. Written as DNA, the CDR3 is TGTGCCAGCAGCCTAGACAGGGACTCTGGAAACACCATATATTTT.

This clonotype was detected ten times or more. The V gene is TRBV20-1, the J gene TRBJ1-1; 7 nucleotides match TRBD1. Trimming removed 0 bases from V and 0 bases from J; junction bases left unmatched: 4. This CDR3 spans 15 amino acids. Germline V gene lookup returns CDR1 DFQATT and CDR2 SNEGSKA (reference sequence). The CDR3 sequence is CSARDLDRVNTEAFF. DNA for the CDR3: TGCAGTGCTAGAGATCTCGACAGGGTGAACACTGAAGCTTTCTTT.

As regards this clonotype: Its ends do not fully match the called genes, so a read error is possible. This chain uses TRBV9 with TRBJ2-1; D is possibly TRBD1 (5 bases). CDR3 length: 15 amino acids. Germline CDR1 SGDLS, CDR2 YYNGEE. CDR3 in DNA: TGTGCCAGCAGCGTAGAAGGGGAAGCCTATAATGAGCAGTTCTTC. Its protein product is CASSVEGEAYNEQFF.

At least ten counts were recorded for this clonotype. The chain employs TRBV9 and TRBJ2-3; D is uncertain. Trimming took 0 bases from V and 5 from J, leaving 16 bases between them. Germline V gene sequence: CDR1 SGDLS, CDR2 YYNGEE. This CDR3 comprises 16 residues. The CDR3 region is CASSVGPSAPQDTQYF. The CDR3 nucleotides read TGTGCCAGCAGCGTAGGTCCGAGCGCACCACAAGATACGCAGTATTTT.

This clonotype was recorded many times. In DNA form, the CDR3 reads TGTGCCAGCAGTGGCCGGGAGGCAGGCCTTTACAATGAGCAGTTCTTC. As protein: CASSGREAGLYNEQFF. The J gene is TRBJ2-1, the V gene TRBV2; TRBD2 matches at 7 bases. The CDR3 length is 16 residues. J lost 4 bases, V lost 4 bases, and 10 bases had no gene match. Germline CDR1 and CDR2: SNHLY and FYNNEI.

The table lists this clonotype with many counts. The V call is TRBV19, the J call TRBJ1-5; perhaps TRBD1 as D (6 bases). Trimming cost V 5 bases and J 0 bases, with 14 bases left between them. The V gene's germline CDR1 is LNHDA and CDR2 SQIVND (reference sequence). The CDR3 length is 16 residues. The CDR3 nucleotides are TGTGCCAGTAGTCCAAACAGGGACTATAGCAATCAGCCCCAGCATTTT. Residues: CASSPNRDYSNQPQHF.

This clonotype was observed many times. The chain couples TRBV6-2 or TRBV6-3 to TRBJ1-2; possible D gene TRBD1, 6 bases. The CDR3 is made up of 15 amino acids. The germline V gene has CDR1 MNHEY and CDR2 SVGEGT. V lost 5 bases and J lost 0, with 13 bases in between. In nucleotides, the CDR3 is TGTGCCAGCAGTGCCCGGGACAAAGCTAACTATGGCTACACCTTC. This gives the protein CASSARDKANYGYTF.

This clonotype was observed at least ten times. The rearrangement uses TRBV6-1 and TRBJ1-3; D not certain. The CDR3 spans 13 residues. Trimming pared 1 base from V and 4 bases from J, leaving 5 bases between. Germline-derived CDR1 and CDR2 are MNHNS and SASEGT. The CDR3 loop reads CASSEGNGNTIYF. The CDR3 bases are TGTGCCAGCAGTGAAGGGAACGGAAACACCATATATTTT.

The table lists this clonotype with many counts. V gene TRBV12-3 or TRBV12-4 combines with J gene TRBJ1-1, with D perhaps TRBD1 (5 bases). V lost 3 bases to trimming and J lost 5 bases, with 10 bases between them. The CDR3 loop spans 13 amino acids. CDR3 sequence reads: CASSFDSRTEAFF. The CDR3 DNA reads as TGTGCCAGCAGTTTTGACAGCCGGACTGAAGCTTTCTTT.

This clonotype was found many times. The chain uses TRBV27 and TRBJ1-2, with D maybe TRBD1 (5 bases). This CDR3 region has 18 residues. The germline V gene encodes CDR1 MNHEY and CDR2 SMNVEV (reference sequence). V gave up 4 bases and J gave up 1 base, with 22 bases separating them. The CDR3 DNA reads TGTGCCAGCAGTTCTATGGCTCCCCGAGGGGCCCATAACTATGGCTACACCTTC. Protein sequence: CASSSMAPRGAHNYGYTF.

Many counts were recorded for this clonotype. V usage is TRBV12-3 or TRBV12-4 and J usage is TRBJ2-2; 12 bases fit TRBD2. This CDR3 contains 19 residues. Losses at the gene ends were 4 bases for V and 3 bases for J; bases not matched to a gene: 12. This chain's CDR3 is CASSSRGLLAGGHTGELFF. The CDR3 DNA reads TGTGCCAGCAGTTCCAGGGGGCTACTAGCGGGAGGTCACACCGGGGAGCTGTTTTTT.

This clonotype has ten or more counts. The gene calls are TRBV18 and TRBJ1-1; D remains unclear. The ends were cut back, 6 bases at V and 1 base at J, with 9 bases in the middle. Germline V CDR1 and CDR2: KGHSH, LQKENI. The CDR3 sequence is 13 residues long. CDR3 loop: CASSEWENTEAFF. The CDR3 DNA sequence: TGTGCCAGCTCGGAATGGGAGAACACTGAAGCTTTCTTT.

This clonotype came up a few times. The chain links TRBV14 to TRBJ1-3, with unresolved D. The CDR3 extends over 18 amino acids. V lost 2 bases and J lost 0, with 17 bases in between. The germline gives CDR1 SGHDN, CDR2 FVKESK. DNA for the CDR3: TGTGCCAGCAGCCAATACAGTGTTGAGTCTTACTCTGGAAACACCATATATTTT. This encodes CASSQYSVESYSGNTIYF. Full variable domain (rest looked up from reference TRBV14 and TRBJ1-3): EAGVTQFPSHSVIEKGQTVTLRCDPISGHDNLYWYRRVMGKEIKFLLHFVKESKQDESGMPNNRFLAERTGGTYSTLKVQPAELEDSGVYFCASSQYSVESYSGNTIYFGEGSWLTVV.

The rearrangement joins TRBV27 to TRBJ2-2; TRBD2 aligns across 8 bases. CDR3 length equals 17 residues. The germline V gene encodes CDR1 MNHEY and CDR2 SMNVEV (reference sequence). J was trimmed by 4 bases and V by 6 bases; bases with no gene match: 13. The CDR3, as DNA: TGTGCCAGCAGCCCGATGACCGGGAGGGCCCCCACCGGGGAGCTGTTTTTT. Its protein is CASSPMTGRAPTGELFF.

The sample holds many counts of this clonotype. V usage is TRBV28 and J usage is TRBJ2-7; 10 bases agree with TRBD1. The CDR3 covers 23 residues. V lost 3 bases, J lost 0 bases, and 26 bases stayed unmatched. Germline V CDR1 and CDR2: MDHEN, SYDVKM. In nucleotides, the CDR3 is TGTGCCAGCAGTTTTGGCCTTGTATTCCAAGGCAATGACAGGGGGCAAGTCTCCTACGAGCAGTACTTC. Translating gives CASSFGLVFQGNDRGQVSYEQYF. The variable domain in full, completed from reference TRBV28 and TRBJ2-7, reads DVKVTQSSRYLVKRTGEKVFLECVQDMDHENMFWYRQDPGLGLRLIYFSYDVKMKEKGDIPEGYSVSREKKERFSLILESASTNQTSMYLCASSFGLVFQGNDRGQVSYEQYFGPGTRLTVT.

This clonotype turned up a few times. V and J are TRBV7-3 and TRBJ2-2; 7 bases are shared with TRBD1. The junction had 6 bases not matched to a gene; V was cut back by 1 base and J by 4 bases. The germline CDR1 and CDR2 sequences are SGHTA and FQGTGA. This CDR3 has 16 amino acids. CDR3 protein: CASSLIGGDRTGELFF. For the CDR3, the DNA is TGTGCCAGCAGCTTAATAGGGGGCGATCGCACCGGGGAGCTGTTTTTT.

This clonotype was seen ten or more times. V gene TRBV20-1 combines with J gene TRBJ2-7; perhaps TRBD2 as D (5 bases). In germline, CDR1 is DFQATT, CDR2 SNEGSKA (reference sequence). Between the trimmed V and J ends, which lost 8 bases and 0 bases, there was a span of 14 bases. The CDR3 consists of 13 residues. The CDR3 nucleotides read TGCAGTTCCCTTCCGGGGAGCTCCTACGAGCAGTACTTC. Protein product: CSSLPGSSYEQYF.

This clonotype was seen a few times. The V gene is TRBV7-2, the J gene TRBJ2-2, with 7 bases fitting TRBD2. The CDR3 is 14 amino acids. Germline V lookup: CDR1 SGHTA, CDR2 FQGNSA. J gave up 3 bases and V 8 bases, and 6 bases lay outside the gene matches. CDR3 loop: CASAREPYTGELFF. CDR3 nucleotide sequence: TGTGCCAGCGCGCGGGAGCCTTACACCGGGGAGCTGTTTTTT.